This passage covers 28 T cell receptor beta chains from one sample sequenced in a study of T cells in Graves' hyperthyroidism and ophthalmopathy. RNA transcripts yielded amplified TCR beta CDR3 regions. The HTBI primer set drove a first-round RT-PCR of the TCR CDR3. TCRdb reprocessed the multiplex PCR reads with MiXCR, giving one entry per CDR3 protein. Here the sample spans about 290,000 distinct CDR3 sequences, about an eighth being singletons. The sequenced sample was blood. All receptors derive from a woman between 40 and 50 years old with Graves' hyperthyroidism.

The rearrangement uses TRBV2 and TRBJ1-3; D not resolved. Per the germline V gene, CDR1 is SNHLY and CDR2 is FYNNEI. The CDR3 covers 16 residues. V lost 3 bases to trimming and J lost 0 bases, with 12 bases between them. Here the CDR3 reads CASSDGGASSGNTIYF. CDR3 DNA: TGTGCCAGCAGTGATGGCGGCGCAAGCTCTGGAAACACCATATATTTT.

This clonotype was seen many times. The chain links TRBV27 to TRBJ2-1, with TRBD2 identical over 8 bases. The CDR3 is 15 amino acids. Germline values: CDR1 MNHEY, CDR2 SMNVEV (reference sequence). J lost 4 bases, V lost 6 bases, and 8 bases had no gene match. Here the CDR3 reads CASSTSGPNYNEQFF. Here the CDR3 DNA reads TGTGCCAGCAGCACTAGCGGACCAAATTACAATGAGCAGTTCTTC.

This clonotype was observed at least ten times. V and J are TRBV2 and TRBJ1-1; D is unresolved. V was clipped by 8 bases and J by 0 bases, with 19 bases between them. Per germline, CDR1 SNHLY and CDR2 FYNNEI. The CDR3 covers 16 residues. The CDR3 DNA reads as TGTGCCAGCCTCTCCGGGAGGGCTGTTATGAACACTGAAGCTTTCTTT. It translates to CASLSGRAVMNTEAFF.

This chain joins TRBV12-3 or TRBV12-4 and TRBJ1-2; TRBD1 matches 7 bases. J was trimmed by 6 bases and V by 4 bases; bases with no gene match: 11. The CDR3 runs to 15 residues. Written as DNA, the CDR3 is TGTGCCAGCAGTTGGGAGTCGACAGGGTTGGATGGCTACACCTTC. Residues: CASSWESTGLDGYTF.

In DNA, the CDR3 is TGTGCCAGCAGCTTCGAGACAAGGGACTCTGGGGCCAACGTCCTGACTTTC. Encoded protein: CASSFETRDSGANVLTF. The V and J genes are TRBV7-9 and TRBJ2-6; no reliable D call. The V and J ends lost 3 bases and 0 bases respectively, with 12 bases between them. This CDR3 comprises 17 residues. Germline CDR1 reads SEHNR; CDR2 reads FQNEAQ (reference sequence).

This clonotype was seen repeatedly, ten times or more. For the CDR3, the DNA is TGTGCCAGCAGCTTAGGGGGAGTAGCGGGGCGCATGAAGACCCAGTACTTC. Translating gives CASSLGGVAGRMKTQYF. This chain joins TRBV7-9 and TRBJ2-5, with TRBD2 matching over 8 bases. CDR1 is SEHNR and CDR2 is FQNEAQ in the germline V gene (reference sequence). With V trimmed by 1 base and J by 6 bases, 13 bases remained unmatched. The length of the CDR3 is 17 residues.

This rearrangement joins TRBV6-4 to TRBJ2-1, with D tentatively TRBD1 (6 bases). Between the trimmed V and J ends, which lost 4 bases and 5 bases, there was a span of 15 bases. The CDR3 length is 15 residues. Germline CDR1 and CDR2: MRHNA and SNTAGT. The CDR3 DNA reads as TGTGCCAGCAGTGTTACAGGGTTCAGGAACAATGAGCAGTTCTTC. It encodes CASSVTGFRNNEQFF.

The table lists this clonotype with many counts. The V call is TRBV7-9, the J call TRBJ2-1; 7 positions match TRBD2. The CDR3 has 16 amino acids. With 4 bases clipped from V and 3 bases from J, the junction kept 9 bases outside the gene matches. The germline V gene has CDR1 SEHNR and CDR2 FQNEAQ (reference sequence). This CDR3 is CASSYQRASGYNEQFF. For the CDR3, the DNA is TGTGCCAGCAGCTATCAGAGGGCTAGCGGCTACAATGAGCAGTTCTTC.

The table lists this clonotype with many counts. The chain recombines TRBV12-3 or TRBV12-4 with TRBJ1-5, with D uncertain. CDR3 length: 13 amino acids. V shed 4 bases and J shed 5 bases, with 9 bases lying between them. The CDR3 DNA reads TGTGCCAGCAGTTCGGGGTCCGATCAGCCCCAGCATTTT. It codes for CASSSGSDQPQHF.

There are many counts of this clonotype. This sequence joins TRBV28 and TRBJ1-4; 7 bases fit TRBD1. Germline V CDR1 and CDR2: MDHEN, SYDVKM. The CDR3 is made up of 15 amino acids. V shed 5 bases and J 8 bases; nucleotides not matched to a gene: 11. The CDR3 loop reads CASSLSQGGIEKLFF. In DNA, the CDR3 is TGTGCCAGCAGTCTTAGCCAGGGGGGGATCGAAAAACTGTTTTTT.

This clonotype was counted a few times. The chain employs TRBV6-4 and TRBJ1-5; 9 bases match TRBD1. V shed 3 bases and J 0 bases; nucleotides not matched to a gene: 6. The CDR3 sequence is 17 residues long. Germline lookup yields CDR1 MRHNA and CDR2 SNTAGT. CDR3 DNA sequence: TGTGCCAGCAGTGAGGGACAGGGTTCGTGTAGCAATCAGCCCCAGCATTTT. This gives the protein CASSEGQGSCSNQPQHF.

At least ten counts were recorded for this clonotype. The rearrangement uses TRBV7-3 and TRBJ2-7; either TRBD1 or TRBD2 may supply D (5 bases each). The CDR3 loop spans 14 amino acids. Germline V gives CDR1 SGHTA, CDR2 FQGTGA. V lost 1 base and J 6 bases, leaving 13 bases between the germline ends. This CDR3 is CASSLSRDVGEQYF. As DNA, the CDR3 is TGTGCCAGCAGCTTAAGCAGGGACGTTGGCGAGCAGTACTTC.

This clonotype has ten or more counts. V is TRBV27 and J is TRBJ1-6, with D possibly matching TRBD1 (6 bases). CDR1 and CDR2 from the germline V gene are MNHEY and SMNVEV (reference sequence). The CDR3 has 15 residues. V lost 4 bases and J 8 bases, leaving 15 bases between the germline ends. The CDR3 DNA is TGTGCCAGCAGTTGGGACAACCCCAGGTATTCACCCCTCCACTTT. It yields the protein CASSWDNPRYSPLHF.

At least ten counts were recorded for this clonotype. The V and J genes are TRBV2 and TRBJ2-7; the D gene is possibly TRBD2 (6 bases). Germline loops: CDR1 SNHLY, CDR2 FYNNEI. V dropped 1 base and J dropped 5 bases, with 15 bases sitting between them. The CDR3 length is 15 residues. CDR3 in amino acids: CASSEGFSSGHEQYF. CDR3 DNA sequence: TGTGCCAGCAGTGAAGGGTTTAGTAGCGGTCACGAGCAGTACTTC.

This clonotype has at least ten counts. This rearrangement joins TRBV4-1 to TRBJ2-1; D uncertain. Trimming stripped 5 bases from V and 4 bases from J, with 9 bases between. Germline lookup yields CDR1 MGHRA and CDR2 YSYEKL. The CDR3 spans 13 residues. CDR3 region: CASSGLPYNEQFF. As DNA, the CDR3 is TGCGCCAGCAGCGGCCTACCTTACAATGAGCAGTTCTTC.

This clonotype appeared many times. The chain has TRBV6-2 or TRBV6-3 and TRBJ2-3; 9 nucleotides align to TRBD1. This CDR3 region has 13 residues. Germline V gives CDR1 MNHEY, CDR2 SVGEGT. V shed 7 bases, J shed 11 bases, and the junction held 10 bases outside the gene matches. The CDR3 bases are TGTGCCAGCACCACACCCGGACAGGGGATGCAGTATTTT. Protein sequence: CASTTPGQGMQYF.

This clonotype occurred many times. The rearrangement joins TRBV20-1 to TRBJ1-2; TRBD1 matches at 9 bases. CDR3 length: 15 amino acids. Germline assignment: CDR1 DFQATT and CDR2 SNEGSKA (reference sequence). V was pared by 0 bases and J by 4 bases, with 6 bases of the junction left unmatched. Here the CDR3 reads CSARERTGAGYGYTF. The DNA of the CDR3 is TGCAGTGCTAGAGAGAGGACAGGGGCGGGCTATGGCTACACCTTC.

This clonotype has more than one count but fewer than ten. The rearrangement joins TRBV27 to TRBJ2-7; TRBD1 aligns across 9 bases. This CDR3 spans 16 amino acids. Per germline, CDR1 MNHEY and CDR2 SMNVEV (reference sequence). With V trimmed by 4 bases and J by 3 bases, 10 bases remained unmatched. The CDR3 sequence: CASSSGVGTGSYEQYF. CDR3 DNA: TGTGCCAGCAGTTCCGGCGTTGGGACAGGGAGCTACGAGCAGTACTTC.

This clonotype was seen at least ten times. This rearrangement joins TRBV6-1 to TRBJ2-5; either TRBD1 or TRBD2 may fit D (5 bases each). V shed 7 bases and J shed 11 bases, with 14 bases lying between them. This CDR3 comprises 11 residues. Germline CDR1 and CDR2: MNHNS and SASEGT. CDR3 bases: TGTGCCAGCACCGACCGGGACCTTCAGTACTTC. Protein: CASTDRDLQYF.

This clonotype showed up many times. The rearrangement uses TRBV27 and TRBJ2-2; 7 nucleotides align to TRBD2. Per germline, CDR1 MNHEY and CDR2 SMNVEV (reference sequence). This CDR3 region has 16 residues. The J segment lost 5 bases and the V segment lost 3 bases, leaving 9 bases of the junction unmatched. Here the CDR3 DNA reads TGTGCCAGCAGTTTGAATTCCGGGGGAGGGACCGGGGAGCTGTTTTTT. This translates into CASSLNSGGGTGELFF.

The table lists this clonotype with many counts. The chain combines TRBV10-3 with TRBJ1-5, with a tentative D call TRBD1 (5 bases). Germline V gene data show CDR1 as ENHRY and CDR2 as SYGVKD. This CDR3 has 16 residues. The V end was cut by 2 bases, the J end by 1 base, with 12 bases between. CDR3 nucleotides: TGTGCCATCAGTGAGGGGACCTTGGGGAGCAATCAGCCCCAGCATTTT. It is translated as CAISEGTLGSNQPQHF.

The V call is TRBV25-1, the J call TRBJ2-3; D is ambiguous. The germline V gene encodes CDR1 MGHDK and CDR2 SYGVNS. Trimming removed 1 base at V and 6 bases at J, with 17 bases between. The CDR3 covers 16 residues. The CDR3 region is CASSELDQVGLDTQYF. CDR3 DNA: TGTGCCAGCAGTGAATTAGATCAGGTGGGATTGGATACGCAGTATTTT.

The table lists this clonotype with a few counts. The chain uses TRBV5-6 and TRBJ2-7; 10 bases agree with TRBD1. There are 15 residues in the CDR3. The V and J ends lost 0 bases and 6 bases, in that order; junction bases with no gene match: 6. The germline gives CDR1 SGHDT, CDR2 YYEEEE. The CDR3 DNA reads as TGTGCCAGCAGCTTGGTAGGGACAGGGGATCGCGAGCAGTACTTC. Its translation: CASSLVGTGDREQYF.

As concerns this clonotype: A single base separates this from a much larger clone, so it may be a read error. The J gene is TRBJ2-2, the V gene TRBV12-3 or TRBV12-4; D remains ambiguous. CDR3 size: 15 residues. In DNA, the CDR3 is TGTGGCAGCAGTTTGTTGGCTAAAGGAACCGGGGAGCTGTTTTTT. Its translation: CGSSLLAKGTGELFF.

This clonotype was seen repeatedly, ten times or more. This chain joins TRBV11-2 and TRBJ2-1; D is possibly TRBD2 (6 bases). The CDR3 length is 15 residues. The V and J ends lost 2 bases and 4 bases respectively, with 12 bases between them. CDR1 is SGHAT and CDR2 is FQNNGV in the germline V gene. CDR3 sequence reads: CASSLLAGIYNEQFF. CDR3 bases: TGTGCCAGCAGCTTACTGGCGGGGATTTACAATGAGCAGTTCTTC.

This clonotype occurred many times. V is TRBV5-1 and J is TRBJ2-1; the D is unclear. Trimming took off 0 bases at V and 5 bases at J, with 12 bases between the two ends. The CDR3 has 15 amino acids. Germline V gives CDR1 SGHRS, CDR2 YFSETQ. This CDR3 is CASSLAGYTNNEQFF. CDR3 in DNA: TGCGCCAGCAGCTTGGCTGGCTACACAAACAATGAGCAGTTCTTC.

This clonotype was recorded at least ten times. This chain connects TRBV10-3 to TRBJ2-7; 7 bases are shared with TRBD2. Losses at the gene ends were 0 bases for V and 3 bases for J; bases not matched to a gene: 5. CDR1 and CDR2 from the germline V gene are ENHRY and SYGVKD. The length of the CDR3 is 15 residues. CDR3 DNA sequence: TGTGCCATCAGTGAGTCCGCTAGCGGAAGCTACGAGCAGTACTTC. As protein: CAISESASGSYEQYF.

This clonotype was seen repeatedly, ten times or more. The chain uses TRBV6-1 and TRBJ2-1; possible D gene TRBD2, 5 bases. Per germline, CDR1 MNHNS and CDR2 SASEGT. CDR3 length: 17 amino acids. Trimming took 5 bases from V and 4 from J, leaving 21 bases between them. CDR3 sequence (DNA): TGTGCCAGCAGTCCGAAGCGGACCAGCCGTACTTACAATGAGCAGTTCTTC. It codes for CASSPKRTSRTYNEQFF.